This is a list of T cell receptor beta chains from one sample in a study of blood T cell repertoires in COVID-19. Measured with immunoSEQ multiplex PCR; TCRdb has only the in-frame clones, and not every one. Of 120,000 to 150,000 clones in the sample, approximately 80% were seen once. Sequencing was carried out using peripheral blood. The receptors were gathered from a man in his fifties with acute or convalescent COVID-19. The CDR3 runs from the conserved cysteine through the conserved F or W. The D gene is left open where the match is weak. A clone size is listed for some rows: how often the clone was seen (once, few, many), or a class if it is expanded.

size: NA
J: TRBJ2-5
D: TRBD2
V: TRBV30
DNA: TGTGCCTGGAGTGTAGGACTAGCGGACCAAGAGACCCAGTACTTC
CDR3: CAWSVGLADQETQYF

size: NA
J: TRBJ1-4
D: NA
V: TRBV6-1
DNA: TGTGCCAGCAGTGAGCAGGGTGAAAAACTGTTTTTT
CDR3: CASSEQGEKLFF

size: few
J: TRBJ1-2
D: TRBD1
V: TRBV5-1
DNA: TGCGCCAGCAGCCCGGATACTACAGGGGCCTATGGCTACACCTTC
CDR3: CASSPDTTGAYGYTF

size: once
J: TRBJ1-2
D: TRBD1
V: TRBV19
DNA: TGTGCCAGTATGCGAAAGGGGGCCCGGGGAAATGGCTACACCTTC
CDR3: CASMRKGARGNGYTF

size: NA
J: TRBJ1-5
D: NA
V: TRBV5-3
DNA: TGTGCCAGAAGCTTGATTTTACAGGGCGGTGGTAGTCAGCCCCAGCATTTT
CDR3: CARSLILQGGGSQPQHF

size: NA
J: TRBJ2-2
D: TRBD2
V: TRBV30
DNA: TGTGCCTGGAGGGGACTAGCGGGGACGAACACCGGGGAGCTGTTTTTT
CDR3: CAWRGLAGTNTGELFF

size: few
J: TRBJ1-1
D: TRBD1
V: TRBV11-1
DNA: TGTGCCAGCAGCACCGCAGGGGGCACTGAAGCTTTCTTT
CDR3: CASSTAGGTEAFF

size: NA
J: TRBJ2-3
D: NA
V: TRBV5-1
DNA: TGCGCCAGCAGCTCTCGGACAGAGGGAGGCACAGATACGCAGTATTTT
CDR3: CASSSRTEGGTDTQYF

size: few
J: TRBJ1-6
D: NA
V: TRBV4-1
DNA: TGCGCCAGCAGCCAAACGCAGGGAGGTTCACCCCTCCACTTT
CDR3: CASSQTQGGSPLHF

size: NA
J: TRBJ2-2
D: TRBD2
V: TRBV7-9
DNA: TGTGCCAGCAGCTTTCGCGGGGGGGCCCGCACCGGGGAGCTGTTTTTT
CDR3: CASSFRGGARTGELFF

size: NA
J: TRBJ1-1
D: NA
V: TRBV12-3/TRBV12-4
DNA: TGTGCCAGCAGTCGGACACTTGAAGCTTTCTTT
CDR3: CASSRTLEAFF

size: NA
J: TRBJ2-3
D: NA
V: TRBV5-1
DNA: TGCGCCAGCAGCGGGGGGGCCTACACAGATACGCAGTATTTT
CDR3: CASSGGAYTDTQYF

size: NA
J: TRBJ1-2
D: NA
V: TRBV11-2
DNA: TGTGCCAGCAGCTTAGGTCGGCTGGGGGCTGACTATGGCTACACCTTC
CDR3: CASSLGRLGADYGYTF

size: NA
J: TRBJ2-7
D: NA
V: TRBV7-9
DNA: TGTGCCAGCACCACGGGCGGAGGGAGGATCTCCTCCTACGAGCAGTACTTC
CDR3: CASTTGGGRISSYEQYF

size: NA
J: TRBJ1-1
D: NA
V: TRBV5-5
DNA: TGTGCCAGCAGCTTTTTACAGGGTACTGAAGCTTTCTTT
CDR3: CASSFLQGTEAFF

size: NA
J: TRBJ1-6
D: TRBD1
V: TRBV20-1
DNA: TGCAGTGCTAGTTTCGGACAGGGTTGGTCACCCCTCCACTTT
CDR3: CSASFGQGWSPLHF

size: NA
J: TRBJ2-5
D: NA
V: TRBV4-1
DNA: TGCGCCAGCAGCCAATCTTCCCATGGGGCGGAGACCCAGTACTTC
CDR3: CASSQSSHGAETQYF

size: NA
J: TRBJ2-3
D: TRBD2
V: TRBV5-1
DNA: TGCGCCAGCAGCCTAGGACTAGCGGGGGGGCCTTTTACAGATACGCAGTATTTT
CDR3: CASSLGLAGGPFTDTQYF

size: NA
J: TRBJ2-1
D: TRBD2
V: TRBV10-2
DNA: TGCGCCAGCAGGACTAGCGGGGGGGTCAGAAATGAGCAGTTCTTC
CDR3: CASRTSGGVRNEQFF

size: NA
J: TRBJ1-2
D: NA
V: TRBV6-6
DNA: TGTGCCAGCACGCCGACAGACAACTATGGCTACACCTTC
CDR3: CASTPTDNYGYTF

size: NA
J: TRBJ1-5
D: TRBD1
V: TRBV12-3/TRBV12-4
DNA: TGTGCCAGCAGTGGGACAGGGCATCAGCCCCAGCATTTT
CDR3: CASSGTGHQPQHF

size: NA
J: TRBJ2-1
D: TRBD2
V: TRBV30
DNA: TGTGCCTGGAGTAGCCTTCTACTAGCGGGCTCCTACAATGAGCAGTTCTTC
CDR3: CAWSSLLLAGSYNEQFF

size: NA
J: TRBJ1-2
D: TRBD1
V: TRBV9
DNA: TGTGCCAGCAGCGCCACGGGACAGATAAATGGCTACACCTTC
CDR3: CASSATGQINGYTF

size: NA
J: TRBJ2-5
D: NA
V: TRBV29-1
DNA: TGCAGCGTTGACGTGGTCGACACCCAAGAGACCCAGTACTTC
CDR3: CSVDVVDTQETQYF

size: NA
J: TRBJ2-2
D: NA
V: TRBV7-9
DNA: TGTGCCAGCAGCTTGCTGCGGGGGAACACCGGGGAGCTGTTTTTT
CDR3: CASSLLRGNTGELFF

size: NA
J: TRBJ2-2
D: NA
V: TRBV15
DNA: TGTGCCACCATCGCGACAGGAAACACCGGGGAGCTGTTTTTT
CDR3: CATIATGNTGELFF

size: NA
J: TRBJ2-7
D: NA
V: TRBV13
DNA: TGTGCCAGCAGCTCCACCCACTCCCCGGGAAAGCAGTACTTC
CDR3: CASSSTHSPGKQYF

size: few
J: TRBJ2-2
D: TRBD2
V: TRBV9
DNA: TGTGCCAGCAGCGTTTTAGCGGGGGGGCCCGGGGAGCTGTTTTTT
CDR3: CASSVLAGGPGELFF

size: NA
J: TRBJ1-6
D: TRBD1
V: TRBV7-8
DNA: TGTGCCAGCAGACCGGGACAGCCAGCCTCTAGAAATTCACCCCTCCACTTT
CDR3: CASRPGQPASRNSPLHF

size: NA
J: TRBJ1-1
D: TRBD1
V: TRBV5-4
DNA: TGTGCCAGCAGCTTGCGAGGGGGCGGATACACTGAAGCTTTCTTT
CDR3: CASSLRGGGYTEAFF

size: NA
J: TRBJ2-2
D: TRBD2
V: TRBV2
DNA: TGTGCCAGCAGCCCGACTAGCGGGGGCCTCACCGGGGAGCTGTTTTTT
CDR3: CASSPTSGGLTGELFF

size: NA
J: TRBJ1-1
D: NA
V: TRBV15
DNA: TGTGCCACCAGCAGAGGAGAGGCGGGGGACACTGAAGCTTTCTTT
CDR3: CATSRGEAGDTEAFF

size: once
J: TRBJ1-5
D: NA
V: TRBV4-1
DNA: TGCGCCAGCAGCCAAGAGGGCCCAGGGGTAGGTCAGCCCCAGCATTTT
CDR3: CASSQEGPGVGQPQHF

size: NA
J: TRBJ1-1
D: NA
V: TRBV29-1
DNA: TGCAGCGTTGTGGGGGGAGGCGTCGCTTTCTTT
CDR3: CSVVGGGVAFF

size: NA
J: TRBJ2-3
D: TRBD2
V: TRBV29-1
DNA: TGCAGCGTTGAAGGGACTAGCGGGGGCCTCGTCGCGCAGTATTTT
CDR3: CSVEGTSGGLVAQYF

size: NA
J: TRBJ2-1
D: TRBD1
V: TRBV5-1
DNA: TGCGCCAGCAGCTCCATGGGACAGCCTATCAATGAGCAGTTCTTC
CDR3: CASSSMGQPINEQFF

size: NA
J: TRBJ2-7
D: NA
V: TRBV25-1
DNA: TGTGCCAGCCCCGCCGGGACAACTAGGGACACCTACGAGCAGTACTTC
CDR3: CASPAGTTRDTYEQYF

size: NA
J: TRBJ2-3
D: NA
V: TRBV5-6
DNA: TGTGCCAGCAGCTCTTCGAGTCGGGGACACACAGATACGCAGTATTTT
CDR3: CASSSSSRGHTDTQYF

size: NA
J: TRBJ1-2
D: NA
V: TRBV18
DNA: TGTGCCAGCTCCGCTAATGAAGGGGCGGATGGCTACACCTTC
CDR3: CASSANEGADGYTF

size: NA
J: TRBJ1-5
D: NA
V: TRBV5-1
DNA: TGCGCCAGCAGCTCGGCCGGGAATCAGCCCCAGCATTTT
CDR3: CASSSAGNQPQHF

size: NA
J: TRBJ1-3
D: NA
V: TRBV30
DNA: TGTGCCTGGGGTAAGGTAGGGAGCTCTGGAAACACCATATATTTT
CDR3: CAWGKVGSSGNTIYF

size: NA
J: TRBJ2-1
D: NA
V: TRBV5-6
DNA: TGTGCCAGCTCCGGTGAGGGCTACGGCAATGAGCAGTTCTTC
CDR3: CASSGEGYGNEQFF

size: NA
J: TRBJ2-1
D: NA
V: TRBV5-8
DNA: TGTGCCAGCAGCTTGAGGACTGAGGTTTCTGAGCAGTTCTTC
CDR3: CASSLRTEVSEQFF

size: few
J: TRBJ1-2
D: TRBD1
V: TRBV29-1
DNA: TGCAGTCTCGGACAGGACTATGGCTACACCTTC
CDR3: CSLGQDYGYTF

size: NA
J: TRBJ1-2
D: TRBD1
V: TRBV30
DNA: TGTGCCTGCACACACAGGGGGACAGGGGTGGTATCCTTC
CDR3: CACTHRGTGVVSF

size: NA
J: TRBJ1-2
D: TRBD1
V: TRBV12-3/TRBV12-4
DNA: TGTGCCAGCAGTCAAAGCCGGGACAGGTCGTACACCTTC
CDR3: CASSQSRDRSYTF

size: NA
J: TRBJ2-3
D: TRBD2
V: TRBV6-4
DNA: TGTGCCAGCAGCAGACTAGCGGGGGGCTCAGATACGCAGTATTTT
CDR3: CASSRLAGGSDTQYF

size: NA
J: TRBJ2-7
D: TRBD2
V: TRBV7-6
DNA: TGTGCCAGCAGCTTGAATAGCGGGGGGGCCCCAAACGAGCAGTACTTC
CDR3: CASSLNSGGAPNEQYF

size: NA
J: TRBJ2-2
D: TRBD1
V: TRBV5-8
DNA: TGTGCCAGCAGCATGACAGGGCTATCCGGGGAGCTGTTTTTT
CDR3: CASSMTGLSGELFF

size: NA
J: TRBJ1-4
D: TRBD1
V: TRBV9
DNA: TGTGCCAGCAGCCGACAGGGCGGGCCTAATGAAAAACTGTTTTTT
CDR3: CASSRQGGPNEKLFF